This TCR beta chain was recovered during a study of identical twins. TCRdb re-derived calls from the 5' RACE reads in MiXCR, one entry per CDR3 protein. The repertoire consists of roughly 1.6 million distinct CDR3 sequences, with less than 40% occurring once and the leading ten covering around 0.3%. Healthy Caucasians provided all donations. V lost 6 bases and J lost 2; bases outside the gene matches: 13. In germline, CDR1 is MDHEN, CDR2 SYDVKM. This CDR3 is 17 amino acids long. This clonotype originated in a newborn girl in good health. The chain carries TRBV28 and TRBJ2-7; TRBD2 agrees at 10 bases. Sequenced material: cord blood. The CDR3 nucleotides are TGTGCCAGCAGCACTCGCGGACTAGCGGTCGGACCCTACGAGCAGTACTTC. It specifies CASSTRGLAVGPYEQYF.